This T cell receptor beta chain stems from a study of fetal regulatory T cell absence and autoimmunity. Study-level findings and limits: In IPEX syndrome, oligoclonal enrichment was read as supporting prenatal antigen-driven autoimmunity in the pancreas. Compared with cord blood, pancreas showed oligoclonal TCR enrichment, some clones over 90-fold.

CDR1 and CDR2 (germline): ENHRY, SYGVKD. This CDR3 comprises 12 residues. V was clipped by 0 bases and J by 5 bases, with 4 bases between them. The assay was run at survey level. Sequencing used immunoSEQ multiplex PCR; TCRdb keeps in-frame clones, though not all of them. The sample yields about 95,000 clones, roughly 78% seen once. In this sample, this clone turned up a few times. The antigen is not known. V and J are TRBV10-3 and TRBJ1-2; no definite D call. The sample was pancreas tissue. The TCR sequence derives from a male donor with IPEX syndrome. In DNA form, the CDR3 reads TGTGCCATCAGTGAGTCGAGTTATGGCTACACCTTC. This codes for CAISESSYGYTF.